The 18 T cell receptor beta chains given below trace back to one sample, sequenced in a study of cytomegalovirus exposure and HLA in healthy donors. The PCR ran on 60 Vbeta and 13 Jbeta primers. Only in-frame clones appear in the TCRdb table, and some are missing; sequencing was by immunoSEQ multiplex PCR. The table records 65,000 to 85,000 clones, 9.5% to 13% of them present only once. Sequencing was carried out using PBMCs. The receptors were sampled from a man aged 60 to 69 in good health and CMV-seropositive.

This chain connects TRBV19 to TRBJ2-2, with 10 bases aligning to TRBD1. Germline CDR1 LNHDA, CDR2 SQIVND (reference sequence). CDR3 length equals 16 residues. After removal of 3 bases from V and 4 bases from J, the junction contained 5 bases not matched to a gene. In DNA form, the CDR3 reads TGTGCCAGTAGTATCCGGGACAGGGGAGGCACCGGGGAGCTGTTTTTT. Protein sequence: CASSIRDRGGTGELFF.

The chain carries TRBV27 and TRBJ1-3; D perhaps matches TRBD1 (5 bases). Trimming shortened V by 1 base and J by 0 bases, and 16 bases separated the two germline ends. Germline lookup yields CDR1 MNHEY and CDR2 SMNVEV (reference sequence). The CDR3 consists of 18 residues. As DNA, the CDR3 is TGTGCCAGCAGTTTATACCTCCCAGGGTCGGGCTCTGGAAACACCATATATTTT. This encodes CASSLYLPGSGSGNTIYF.

This clone was counted between two and nine times. The rearrangement uses TRBV7-9 and TRBJ1-2, with 7 bases fitting TRBD1. V shed 2 bases and J 8 bases; nucleotides not matched to a gene: 8. Germline CDR1 is SEHNR and CDR2 is FQNEAQ (reference sequence). This CDR3 region has 14 residues. CDR3 region: CASSLPPTGNGYTF. The CDR3 bases are TGTGCCAGCAGCTTACCACCGACAGGGAACGGCTACACCTTC.

The chain recombines TRBV28 with TRBJ2-6; D gene unclear. The CDR3 consists of 16 residues. CDR1 and CDR2 (germline): MDHEN, SYDVKM. Trimming took off 6 bases at V and 2 bases at J, with 14 bases between the two ends. For the CDR3, the DNA is TGTGCCAGCAGCACCCTCGACACCACTGGGGCCAACGTCCTGACTTTC. Its translation is CASSTLDTTGANVLTF. The variable domain in full, with the rest retrieved from reference TRBV28 and TRBJ2-6, is DVKVTQSSRYLVKRTGEKVFLECVQDMDHENMFWYRQDPGLGLRLIYFSYDVKMKEKGDIPEGYSVSREKKERFSLILESASTNQTSMYLCASSTLDTTGANVLTFGAGSRLTVL.

In this sample, this clone turned up once. This chain links TRBV30 with TRBJ2-6, with a possible D match to TRBD1 (5 bases). The CDR3 has 12 residues. CDR1 is GTSNPN, CDR2 SVGIG, per germline (reference sequence). Between the trimmed V and J ends, which lost 3 bases and 14 bases, there was a span of 14 bases. The CDR3 spells CAWSSKGPILTF. CDR3 DNA: TGTGCCTGGAGCAGTAAGGGGCCCATCCTGACTTTC.

This clone was detected a few times. This chain connects TRBV5-1 to TRBJ2-3; 8 nucleotides agree with TRBD2. This CDR3 region has 16 residues. V shed 4 bases, J shed 2 bases, and the junction held 9 bases outside the gene matches. Germline CDR1 is SGHRS and CDR2 is YFSETQ. The CDR3, as DNA: TGCGCCAGCAGCCTATTAATAGCGGGGCTCACAGATACGCAGTATTTT. This gives the protein CASSLLIAGLTDTQYF.

The table lists this clone with a few counts. The V call is TRBV28, the J call TRBJ2-2; 12 nucleotides match TRBD2. The V segment lost 7 bases and the J segment 0 bases; nucleotides outside the gene matches: 6. Per the germline V gene, CDR1 is MDHEN and CDR2 is SYDVKM. CDR3 length equals 17 residues. CDR3 coding DNA: TGTGCCAGCAAGACTAGCGGGAGAATCACGAACACCGGGGAGCTGTTTTTT. It is translated as CASKTSGRITNTGELFF.

The CDR3 nucleotides read TGCGCCAGCAGCCACACTGGAGGGGGCGACATTCAGTACTTC. Amino acids: CASSHTGGGDIQYF. The gene calls are TRBV4-1 and TRBJ2-4; tentative D call: TRBD1 (7 bases). Trimming cost V 3 bases and J 8 bases, with 14 bases left between them. The CDR3 length is 14 residues. From germline, CDR1 is MGHRA and CDR2 YSYEKL.

This clone was found a few times. V and J are TRBV28 and TRBJ2-7; the match to TRBD1 covers 7 bases. The germline V gene encodes CDR1 MDHEN and CDR2 SYDVKM. J lost 3 bases, V lost 2 bases, and 1 base had no gene match. The CDR3 sequence is 13 residues long. Written as DNA, the CDR3 is TGTGCCAGCAGTTTAGGGACAGACTACGAGCAGTACGTC. Its protein is CASSLGTDYEQYV.

This clone was seen a handful of times. The gene calls are TRBV19 and TRBJ1-3; the D is unclear. The germline V and J ends were trimmed by 2 bases and 8 bases, with 19 bases remaining between them. The CDR3 contains 16 residues. Germline V gives CDR1 LNHDA, CDR2 SQIVND (reference sequence). CDR3 sequence: CASSIPGSTLADTIYF. The CDR3 DNA sequence: TGTGCCAGTAGTATACCTGGGTCCACCCTGGCGGACACCATATATTTT.

This clone was picked up a small number of times. The chain employs TRBV7-2 and TRBJ2-2; D is unresolved. Trimming took off 2 bases at V and 7 bases at J, with 5 bases between the two ends. The germline CDR1 and CDR2 sequences are SGHTA and FQGNSA. The CDR3 has 12 residues. CDR3 nucleotide sequence: TGTGCCAGCAGCTTAATCCTCGGGGAGCTGTTTTTT. This encodes CASSLILGELFF.

This clone was recorded once. The chain has TRBV5-1 and TRBJ2-3; 7 nucleotides match TRBD1. This CDR3 is 16 amino acids long. From germline, CDR1 is SGHRS and CDR2 YFSETQ. Trimming cost V 4 bases and J 4 bases; bases outside gene matches: 12. The CDR3 nucleotides are TGCGCCAGCAGCCACGGGACAGCAGATGAGGCAGATACGCAGTATTTT. Its translation: CASSHGTADEADTQYF.

There are a few counts of this clone. CDR3 residues: CASSLEQYNSPLHF. CDR3 bases: TGTGCCAGCAGCTTAGAACAGTATAATTCACCCCTCCACTTT. The V call is TRBV7-9, the J call TRBJ1-6, with unresolved D. Trimming removed 1 base from V and 4 bases from J, with 5 bases in between. The CDR3 covers 14 residues. CDR1 is SEHNR and CDR2 is FQNEAQ in the germline V gene (reference sequence).

The rearrangement links TRBV5-1 to TRBJ1-2; no reliable D call. Germline CDR1 and CDR2: SGHRS and YFSETQ. V lost 3 bases, J lost 1 base, and 10 bases lay in between. CDR3 size: 14 residues. CDR3 amino acids: CASSSFGDNYGYTF. DNA for the CDR3: TGCGCCAGCAGCTCCTTCGGAGATAACTATGGCTACACCTTC.

The chain is built from TRBV9 and TRBJ1-2; 7 bases are a match to TRBD1. Germline-derived CDR1 and CDR2 are SGDLS and YYNGEE. This CDR3 region has 14 residues. V shed 3 bases and J 1 base; nucleotides not matched to a gene: 3. The CDR3 coding sequence is TGTGCCAGCAGCGCGACAGGGCTTAACTATGGCTACACCTTC. Its translation is CASSATGLNYGYTF.

The chain has TRBV11-2 and TRBJ2-1; 9 nucleotides agree with TRBD2. After removal of 0 bases from V and 6 bases from J, the junction contained 3 bases not matched to a gene. Germline values: CDR1 SGHAT, CDR2 FQNNGV. The CDR3 loop spans 15 amino acids. CDR3 bases: TGTGCCAGCAGCTTAGAGAGGACTAGCGCCAATGAGCAGTTCTTC. Translating it yields CASSLERTSANEQFF.

Concerning this clone: A read error may produce the germline difference seen at one junction end. The sample holds other DNA sequences that translate to the same CDR3. The chain combines TRBV29-1 with TRBJ2-2; D call uncertain. The CDR3 spans 12 residues. Germline-derived CDR1 and CDR2 are SQVTM and ANQGSEA. CDR3 nucleotides: TGCAGCGTCGAAGTCAGGTTCGGGGAGCTGTTTTTT. Translated, it gives CSVEVRFGELFF.

This clone appeared a few times. The chain couples TRBV6-5 to TRBJ2-1, with D maybe TRBD1 (5 bases). Trimming removed 8 bases from V and 4 bases from J, with 12 bases in between. The CDR3 spans 13 residues. The germline V gene encodes CDR1 MNHEY and CDR2 SVGAGI. The chain's CDR3 is CASWGGTYNEQFF. Here the CDR3 DNA reads TGTGCCAGCTGGGGCGGTACGTACAATGAGCAGTTCTTC.